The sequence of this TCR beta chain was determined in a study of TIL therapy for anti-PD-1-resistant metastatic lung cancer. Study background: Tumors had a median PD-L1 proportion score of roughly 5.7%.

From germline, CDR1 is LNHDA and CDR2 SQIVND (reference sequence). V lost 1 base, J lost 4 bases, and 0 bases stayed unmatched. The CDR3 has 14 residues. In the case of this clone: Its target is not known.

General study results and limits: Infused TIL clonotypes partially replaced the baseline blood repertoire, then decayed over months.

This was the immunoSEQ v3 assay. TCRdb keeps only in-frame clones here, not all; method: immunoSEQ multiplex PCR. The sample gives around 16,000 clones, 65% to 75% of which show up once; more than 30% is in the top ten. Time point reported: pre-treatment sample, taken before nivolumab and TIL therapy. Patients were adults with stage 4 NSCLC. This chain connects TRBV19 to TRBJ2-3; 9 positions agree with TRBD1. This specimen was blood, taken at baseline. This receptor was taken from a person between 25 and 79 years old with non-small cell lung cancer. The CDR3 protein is CASSIGQGADTQYF. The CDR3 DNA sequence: TGTGCCAGTAGTATAGGACAGGGGGCAGATACGCAGTATTTT.